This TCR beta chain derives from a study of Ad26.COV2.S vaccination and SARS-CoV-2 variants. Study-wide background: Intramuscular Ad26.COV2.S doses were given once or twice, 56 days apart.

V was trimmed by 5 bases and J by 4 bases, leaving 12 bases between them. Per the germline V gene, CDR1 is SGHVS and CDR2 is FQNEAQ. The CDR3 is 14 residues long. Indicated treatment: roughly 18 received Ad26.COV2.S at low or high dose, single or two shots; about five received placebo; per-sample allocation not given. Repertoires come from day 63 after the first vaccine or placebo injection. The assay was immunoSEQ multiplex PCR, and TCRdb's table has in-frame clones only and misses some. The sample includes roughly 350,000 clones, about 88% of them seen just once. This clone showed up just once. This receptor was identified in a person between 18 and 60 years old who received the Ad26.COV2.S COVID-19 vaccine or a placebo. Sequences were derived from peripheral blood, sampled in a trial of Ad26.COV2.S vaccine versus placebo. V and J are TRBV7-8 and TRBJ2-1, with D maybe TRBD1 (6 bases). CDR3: CASSPDSNYNEQFF. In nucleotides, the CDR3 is TGTGCCAGCAGCCCGGACAGTAATTACAATGAGCAGTTCTTC.